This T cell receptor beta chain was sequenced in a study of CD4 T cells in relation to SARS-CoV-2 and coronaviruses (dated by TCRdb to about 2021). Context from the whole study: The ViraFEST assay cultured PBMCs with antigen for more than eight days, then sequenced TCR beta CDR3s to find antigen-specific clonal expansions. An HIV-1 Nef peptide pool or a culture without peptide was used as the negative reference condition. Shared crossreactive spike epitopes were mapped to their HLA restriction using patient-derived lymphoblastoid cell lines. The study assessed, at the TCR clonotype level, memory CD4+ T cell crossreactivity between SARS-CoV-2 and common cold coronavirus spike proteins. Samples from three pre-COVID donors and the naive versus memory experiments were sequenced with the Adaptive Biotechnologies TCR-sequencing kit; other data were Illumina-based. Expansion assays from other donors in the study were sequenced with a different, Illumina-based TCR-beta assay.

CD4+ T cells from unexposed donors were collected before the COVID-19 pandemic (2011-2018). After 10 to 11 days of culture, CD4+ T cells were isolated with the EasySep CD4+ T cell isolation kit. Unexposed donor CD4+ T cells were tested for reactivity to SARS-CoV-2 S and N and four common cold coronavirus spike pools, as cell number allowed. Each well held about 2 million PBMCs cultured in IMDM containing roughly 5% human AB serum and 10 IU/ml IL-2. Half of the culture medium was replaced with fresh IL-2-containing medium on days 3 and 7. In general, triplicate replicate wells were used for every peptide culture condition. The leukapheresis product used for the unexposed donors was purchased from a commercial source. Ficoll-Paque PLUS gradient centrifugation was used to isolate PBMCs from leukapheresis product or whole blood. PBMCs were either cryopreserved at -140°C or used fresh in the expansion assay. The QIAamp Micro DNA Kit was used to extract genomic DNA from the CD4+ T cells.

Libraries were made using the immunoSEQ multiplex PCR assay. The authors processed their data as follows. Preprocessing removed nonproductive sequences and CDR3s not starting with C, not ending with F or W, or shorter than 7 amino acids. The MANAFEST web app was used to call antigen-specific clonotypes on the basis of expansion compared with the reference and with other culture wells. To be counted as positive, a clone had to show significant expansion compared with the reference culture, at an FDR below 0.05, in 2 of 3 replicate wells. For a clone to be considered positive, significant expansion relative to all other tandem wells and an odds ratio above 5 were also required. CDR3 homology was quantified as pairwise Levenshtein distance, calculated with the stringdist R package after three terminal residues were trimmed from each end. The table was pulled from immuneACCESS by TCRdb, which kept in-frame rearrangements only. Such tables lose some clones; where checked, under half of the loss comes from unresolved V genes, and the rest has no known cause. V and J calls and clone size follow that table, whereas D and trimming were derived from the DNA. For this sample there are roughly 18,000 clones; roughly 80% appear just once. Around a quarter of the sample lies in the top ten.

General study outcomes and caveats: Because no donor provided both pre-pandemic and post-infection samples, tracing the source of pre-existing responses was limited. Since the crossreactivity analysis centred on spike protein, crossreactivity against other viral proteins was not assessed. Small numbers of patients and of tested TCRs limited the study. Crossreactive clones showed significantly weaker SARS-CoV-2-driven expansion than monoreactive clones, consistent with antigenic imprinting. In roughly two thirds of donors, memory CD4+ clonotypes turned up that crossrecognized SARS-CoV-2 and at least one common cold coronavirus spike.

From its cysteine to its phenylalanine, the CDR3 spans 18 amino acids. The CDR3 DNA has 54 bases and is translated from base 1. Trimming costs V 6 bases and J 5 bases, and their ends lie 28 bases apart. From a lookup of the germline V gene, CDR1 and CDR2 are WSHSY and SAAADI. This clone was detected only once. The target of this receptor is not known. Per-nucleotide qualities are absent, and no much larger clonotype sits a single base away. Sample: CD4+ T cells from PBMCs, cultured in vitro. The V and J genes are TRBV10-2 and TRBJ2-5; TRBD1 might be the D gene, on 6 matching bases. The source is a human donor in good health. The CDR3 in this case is CASSREDSEDSYSETQYF. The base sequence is TGCGCCAGCAGCCGAGAGGACAGTGAGGACAGTTATTCCGAGACCCAGTACTTC.